The sequence of this T cell receptor beta chain was determined in a study of T cells in Graves' hyperthyroidism and ophthalmopathy. RNA transcripts gave rise to amplified TCR beta CDR3 regions. The HTBI primer set was used in a first-round RT-PCR of the TCR CDR3. TCRdb reprocessed the multiplex PCR reads with MiXCR, giving one entry per CDR3 protein. The sample has about 610,000 distinct CDR3 sequences; roughly 15% are singletons. V shed 6 bases, J shed 7 bases, and the junction held 6 bases outside the gene matches. The V gene's germline CDR1 is MNHNS and CDR2 SASEGT. The CDR3 is 12 amino acids. The clonotype was recovered from a woman between 40 and 50 years old with Graves' ophthalmopathy. The sequencing sample was made of blood. J is TRBJ2-7 and V is TRBV6-1; 7 bases map to TRBD1. DNA for the CDR3: TGTGCCAGCAGAAAGACAGGGCAGGAGCAGTACTTC. It is translated as CASRKTGQEQYF.